This TCR beta chain came from a study of T cells in Graves' hyperthyroidism and ophthalmopathy (dated 2019 in TCRdb). For context, the study as a whole: Peripheral blood was collected at initial diagnosis, before any treatment. A discovery cohort of roughly 100 patients, 43 with Graves' ophthalmopathy and about 58 with stable Graves' hyperthyroidism, was used to find distinguishing TCR V-J signatures. Prospective prediction of ophthalmopathy was tested in an independent validation cohort consisting of about 20 hyperthyroidism patients and approximately 16 patients who later progressed to ophthalmopathy. The approximately 98 discovery patients were randomly divided into training and test sets at a 7:3 ratio. In addition, the study compared T-cell repertoires in thyroid tissue and in blood from roughly six Graves' hyperthyroidism patients. Following sampling, methimazole starting at 30 mg daily was given to hyperthyroidism patients, and high-dose intravenous methylprednisolone was given to ophthalmopathy patients. TCR Vbeta CDR3 sequencing of 140 or so peripheral blood samples (fewer than 45 ophthalmopathy, under 80 hyperthyroidism and 17 progressor patients) is reported in the paper.

Study-level results and caveats: Sample size was not statistically predetermined, and blinding of investigators to group allocation was not performed. Ophthalmopathy was separated from stable hyperthyroidism by a 13 V-J signature model, with over 85% sensitivity and 81% to 82% specificity obtained in cross-validation and 80%/75% obtained in testing. During validation, the model predicted progression to ophthalmopathy a median of about 6.5 months ahead of onset, with around 70% sensitivity and 72% to 80% specificity. Most expanded thyroid clonotypes (frequency above 0.001) were also detected in blood, suggesting blood repertoires may reflect thyroid immune responses.

To note about this clonotype: The antigen it recognizes is unknown. Base quality data are lacking; no much larger clone is found one base away.

Graves' hyperthyroidism was defined as stable when no progression to ophthalmopathy occurred over 18 months of follow-up. Hyperthyroidism patients were newly diagnosed, with disease duration under 2 months, and aged 18 to 65 years. Any patient with an uncontrolled infection, another autoimmune disease, pregnancy or lactation was excluded. Diagnoses were established on the basis of clinical symptoms, serum thyroxine and TRAb, thyroid ultrasound, and orbital computed tomography. Ficoll-Paque density gradient centrifugation was used to isolate PBMCs from around 9.1 ml of fresh peripheral blood. Total RNA was extracted using Trizol reagent, and RNA quality was assessed on an Agilent 2100 Bioanalyzer. The TCR beta CDR3 regions were amplified from RNA transcripts. A first-round RT-PCR of the TCR CDR3 used the HTBI primer set with the Qiagen OneStep RT-PCR kit. Libraries were constructed in a second round of multiplex PCR, after which size selection and purification were carried out. Libraries were sequenced paired-end with 100 bp reads on an Illumina HiSeq2000. The authors' analysis ran thus. SOAPnuke was used to process the raw data, with reads discarded if the reads contained adapters or uncalled bases, had a mean Phred below 15, or lacked an exact constant-primer or identifier match. High-quality paired reads were merged with COPE v1.2.5, and unique nucleotide sequences were defined as clonotypes. Clonotypes were aligned to IMGT TRBV, TRBD and TRBJ reference segments using MiTCR v1.1. Only V-J combinations with frequency above 0.0001, covering roughly 99% of repertoires, were analysed. A TCS score was defined as the ratio of F50 (clonal expansion) to E x V (chaos), with BLOSUM62-based TCRdist applied between CDR3 peptides within each V-J. Welch's t-statistics and random forest reduced approximately 520 V-J features to roughly 13, which were used in a naive Bayes classifier (R e1071). The public reads were quality trimmed at Q25 with fastp and then assembled into clones with MiXCR by TCRdb, keeping productive beta chains. Identical CDR3 proteins give one entry, which carries the most common genes and DNA. TCRdb assigned the V and J calls; the authors' analysis was not used. Counted in this sample were 350,000 to 400,000 distinct CDR3 sequences; under 20% of them appeared once. The top ten clonotypes cover about 4% of the sample.

The sequence derives from a young woman with Graves' hyperthyroidism. Sequencing was performed on blood.

The sequenced DNA: TGTGCCAGCAGGAGGACTAGCGGGGTCTCGGGAGAGACCCAGTACTTC. It codes for CASRRTSGVSGETQYF. The V and J genes are TRBV2 and TRBJ2-5; a stretch of 12 junction bases matches TRBD2. The CDR3 runs 16 amino acids, cysteine and phenylalanine included. The kept DNA is CDR3 alone, 48 bases in frame from the first base. The germline V gene yields SNHLY for CDR1 and FYNNEI for CDR2. Trimming accounts for 6 bases at V and 4 bases at J, while the number of junction bases matched to no gene is 9.